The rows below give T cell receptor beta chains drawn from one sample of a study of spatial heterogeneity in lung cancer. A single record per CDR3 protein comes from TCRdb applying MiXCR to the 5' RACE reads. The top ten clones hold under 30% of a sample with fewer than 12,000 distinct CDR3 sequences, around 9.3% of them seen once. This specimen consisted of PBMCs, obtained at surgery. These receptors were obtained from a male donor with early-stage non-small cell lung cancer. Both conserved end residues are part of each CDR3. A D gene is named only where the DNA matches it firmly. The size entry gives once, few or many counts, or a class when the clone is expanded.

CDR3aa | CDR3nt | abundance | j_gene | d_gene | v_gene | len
CASSEQVEQYF | TGTGCCAGCAGTGAACAGGTCGAGCAGTACTTC | many | TRBJ2-7 | NA | TRBV2 | 11
CASSPGTVNTEAFF | TGTGCCAGCTCACCAGGGACAGTGAACACTGAAGCTTTCTTT | many | TRBJ1-1 | TRBD1 | TRBV18 | 14
CASSVGLDYEQYF | TGTGCCAGCAGCGTAGGACTGGACTACGAGCAGTACTTC | many | TRBJ2-7 | NA | TRBV9 | 13
CASTRRAGRYTDTQYF | TGTGCCAGCACCCGGCGGGCAGGGAGGTACACAGATACGCAGTATTTT | many | TRBJ2-3 | NA | TRBV12-3/TRBV12-4 | 16
CASSQERVAGPNTGELFF | TGCGCCAGCAGCCAAGAGCGGGTAGCGGGGCCGAACACCGGGGAGCTGTTTTTT | many | TRBJ2-2 | TRBD2 | TRBV4-1 | 18
CAWGDDSSGGVQETQYF | TGTGCCTGGGGAGACGACTCTAGCGGGGGAGTCCAAGAGACCCAGTACTTC | many | TRBJ2-5 | TRBD2 | TRBV30 | 17
CASSFGGQTQETQYF | TGTGCCAGCAGTTTCGGTGGGCAAACCCAAGAGACCCAGTACTTC | medium-sized | TRBJ2-5 | NA | TRBV27 | 15
CASRARQGKTGANVLTF | TGTGCCAGCAGAGCAAGACAGGGAAAGACTGGGGCCAACGTCCTGACTTTC | many | TRBJ2-6 | TRBD1 | TRBV6-5 | 17
CASSLVGTSYNEQFF | TGTGCCAGCAGCTTAGTCGGGACTTCCTACAATGAGCAGTTCTTC | many | TRBJ2-1 | NA | TRBV7-3 | 15
CASRPGDDTDTQYF | TGCGCCAGCAGACCCGGGGACGACACAGATACGCAGTATTTT | many | TRBJ2-3 | NA | TRBV5-1 | 14